Ten or more counts support the clone carrying this T cell receptor beta chain. The antigen is undetermined. Naive CD8 T cells were picked out by sorting for CD8+CD4-CCR7+CD45RA+. The data were taken from a study of molecular identifiers for immune sequencing clone quantification. Study-wide results and limits: For effector cells, clones above 20 RNA copies held over 97% of molecules; for naive cells, under 1%.

TCR libraries were built in bulk with a published protocol and specific TCR primers. TCRdb re-called the PCR reads through MiXCR, storing one row per CDR3 protein. The sample yields 85,000 to 90,000 distinct CDR3 sequences, roughly 25% seen once. The sample consisted of naive CD8+ T cells from blood, with Jurkat cell RNA spiked in. As to subset: FACS-sorted CD8+CD4-CCR7+CD45RA+ naive T cells. The sequence was collected from a human donor in good health. Some libraries in this study had Jurkat cell RNA spiked in.

CDR3 bases: TGTGCCAGTAGCCCGACAGGGGGAGGGAATCAGCCCCAGCATTTT. Encoded protein: CASSPTGGGNQPQHF. This chain joins TRBV19 and TRBJ1-5; the match to TRBD1 covers 9 bases. CDR1 is LNHDA, CDR2 SQIVND, per germline (reference sequence). V lost 6 bases to trimming and J lost 4 bases; unmatched junction nucleotides: 7. This CDR3 has 15 residues.